This is a list of T cell receptor beta chains from one sample in a study of blood T cell repertoires in COVID-19. TCRdb's table, derived via immunoSEQ multiplex PCR, lists solely in-frame clones and lacks some. This sample has just under 100,000 clones; around 84% occur once, and the top ten carry 13%. The specimen was peripheral blood. The source is a woman in her sixties in a cohort sampled during active or convalescent COVID-19. Each CDR3 is given with its conserved first and last residue. D genes are given only for firm matches.

CDR3 length	D gene	J gene	V gene	CDR3 DNA	CDR3 protein
15	NA	TRBJ2-2	TRBV5-1	TGCGCCAGCAGCTTGGGGGCTACTAGGACCGGGGAGCTGTTTTTT	CASSLGATRTGELFF
16	TRBD1	TRBJ2-1	TRBV11-3	TGTGCCAGCAGCTCCAACAGGGGCGACTCCTACAATGAGCAGTTCTTC	CASSSNRGDSYNEQFF
16	TRBD2	TRBJ2-1	TRBV4-1	TGCGCCAGCAGCCAGTCGCCGGGACTAGCACCCAATGAGCAGTTCTTC	CASSQSPGLAPNEQFF
13	NA	TRBJ2-3	TRBV5-1	TGCGCCAGCAGATATGAGGGAGCAGATACGCAGTATTTT	CASRYEGADTQYF
15	NA	TRBJ2-3	TRBV4-1	TGCGCCAGCAGCCAAGTGGAGGGTGGGACAGATACGCAGTATTTT	CASSQVEGGTDTQYF
12	NA	TRBJ1-2	TRBV6-5	TGTGCCAGCCAAACTCTTAACTATGGCTACACCTTC	CASQTLNYGYTF
13	TRBD1	TRBJ1-5	TRBV12-3/TRBV12-4	TGTGCCAGCAGTTGGACAGGGGGCCAGCCCCAGCATTTT	CASSWTGGQPQHF
13	TRBD2	TRBJ2-1	TRBV11-3	TGTGCCAGCAGCTCTGGGACTAGCGGGACCCAGTTCTTC	CASSSGTSGTQFF
15	TRBD2	TRBJ2-2	TRBV7-3	TGTGCCAGCAGGCCGGGACTAACACACACCGGGGAGCTGTTTTTT	CASRPGLTHTGELFF
13	NA	TRBJ2-3	TRBV6-1	TGTGCCAGCAGTGAACTTCACGGGGATACGCAGTATTTT	CASSELHGDTQYF
16	NA	TRBJ2-3	TRBV10-3	TGTGCCATCAGTGAGGCTGAGCGGAGGAACACAGATACGCAGTATTTT	CAISEAERRNTDTQYF
15	TRBD1	TRBJ1-6	TRBV9	TGTGCCAGCAGCGTAGAACCAGGGGGCGTTTCACCCCTCCACTTT	CASSVEPGGVSPLHF
17	TRBD1	TRBJ1-5	TRBV3-1/TRBV3-2	TGTGCCAGCAGCCAAGACTACGTTGGGACAGCAAATCAGCCCCAGCATTTT	CASSQDYVGTANQPQHF